This T cell receptor (beta chain) is drawn from a study of OX40 agonist ivuxolimab in advanced cancers. This CDR3 is built from 12 residues. Germline values: CDR1 SGHVS, CDR2 FQNEAQ. The ends were cut back, 4 bases at V and 11 bases at J, with 13 bases in the middle. This clone is a singleton in its sample. The table came from immunoSEQ multiplex PCR; TCRdb's copy has only in-frame clones and leaves some out. The profile covers some 80,000 clones, with around 87% appearing a single time and less than 0.7% taken by the ten largest. The source was CD4+ or CD8+ T cells sorted from blood, collected in a trial of the OX40 agonist ivuxolimab. The V gene is TRBV7-8, the J gene TRBJ2-3; tentative D call: TRBD1 (6 bases). The sequence came from an adult with an advanced solid tumor such as melanoma, head and neck, liver or kidney cancer. CDR3 loop: CASSSAQGQQYF. Written as DNA, the CDR3 is TGTGCCAGCAGCTCCGCACAGGGACAGCAGTATTTT.